This T cell receptor beta chain was sequenced during a study of cytomegalovirus exposure and HLA in healthy donors. Whole-study context: Out of 170 million or so T cells, an earlier analysis found roughly 110 million unique TCR beta sequences in total. General study results and limits: Donors were assumed by presence/absence analyses to have roughly uniform sequencing depth.

Germline loops: CDR1 SGDLS, CDR2 YYNGEE. The CDR3 runs 17 residues. Trimming cost V 0 bases and J 0 bases; bases outside gene matches: 2. Comments on this clone: Its target is not known.

PCR was performed using 60 Vbeta and 13 Jbeta primers. Only in-frame clones appear in the TCRdb table, and some are missing; sequencing was by immunoSEQ multiplex PCR. Among around 250,000 clones, roughly four fifths were seen once, and the ten largest hold approximately 8.4%. The receptor was derived from a woman aged 55 to 70 in good health and CMV-seropositive. The sample was PBMCs. The V call is TRBV9, the J call TRBJ1-4, with TRBD1 matching 10 bases. CDR3 sequence: CASSVGGQGTTNEKLFF. The CDR3 region has the DNA TGTGCCAGCAGCGTAGGGGGACAGGGGACAACTAATGAAAAACTGTTTTTT.